This TCR beta chain derives from a study of cytomegalovirus exposure and HLA in healthy donors. As for the study in general: There were fewer than 500 genotyped donors. Of these, 81% fell in the genetic ancestry cluster associated with self-reported Caucasian donors. Overall study results and limits: In a later analysis, TCR association rates varied by HLA locus: DRB1 most, HLA-C fewest. With further analysis later on, most CMV-associated TCR beta chains appeared HLA-restricted. At a 0.05 false discovery rate, a later analysis found about 17,000 TCR beta sequences to be associated with HLA alleles.

The CDR3 runs 15 residues. Germline lookup yields CDR1 LGHNA and CDR2 YSLEER. PCR involved 60 Vbeta and 13 Jbeta primers. Some clones are missing from TCRdb's copy, which holds only in-frame ones; the method was immunoSEQ multiplex PCR. The profile shows roughly 150,000 clones, over 80% of them singletons. For this clone: Its target is unknown. One end of the junction varies from germline; a read error may be responsible.

The V call is TRBV4-3, the J call TRBJ1-2; TRBD1 matches at 8 bases. Input material: PBMCs. The TCR was taken from a male donor in good health and CMV-seronegative. The CDR3 DNA reads as TGCGCCAGCAGTCAAGGACAGGGTTCGGCCTATGGCTACACCTTC. This encodes CASSQGQGSAYGYTF.